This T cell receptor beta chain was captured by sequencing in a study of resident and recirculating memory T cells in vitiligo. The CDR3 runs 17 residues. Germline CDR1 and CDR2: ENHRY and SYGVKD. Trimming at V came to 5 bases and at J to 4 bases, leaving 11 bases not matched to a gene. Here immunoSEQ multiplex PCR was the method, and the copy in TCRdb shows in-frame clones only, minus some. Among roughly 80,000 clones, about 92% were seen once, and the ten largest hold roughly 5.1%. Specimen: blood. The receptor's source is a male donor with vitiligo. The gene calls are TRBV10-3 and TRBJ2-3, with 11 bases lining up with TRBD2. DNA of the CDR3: TGTGCCATCAGTCTGGGGGCTAGCGGGAGGAGGGCAGATACGCAGTATTTT. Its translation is CAISLGASGRRADTQYF.